This entry features one T cell receptor (beta chain) sequence. TCRdb called the reads again in MiXCR, with one record for every CDR3 protein. The sample shows roughly 760,000 distinct CDR3 sequences, 35% to 45% of them seen only once. These data are taken from a study of T cell repertoires in cytomegalovirus infection. Germline CDR1 is MNHEY and CDR2 is SVGAGI. There are 14 residues in the CDR3. V was cut by 4 bases and J by 6 bases, with 15 bases left in between. V is TRBV6-5 and J is TRBJ1-1; a weak D match, TRBD1 (6 bases). The clonotype was recovered from a human donor in good health (CMV status not recorded). Some clones in this sample may be carry-over from other donors' samples. The sample consisted of PBMCs. CDR3 protein: CASSSQRTAAEAFF. DNA of the CDR3: TGTGCCAGCAGTTCCCAGAGGACAGCCGCTGAAGCTTTCTTT.